Below, 20 T cell receptor beta chains from the same sample are listed, as sequenced in a study of shared clonotypes between healthy human individuals. Sequencing used immunoSEQ multiplex PCR; TCRdb keeps in-frame clones, though not all of them. The profile covers millions of clones, with 90% to 95% appearing a single time and 0.13% taken by the ten largest. Material: naive CD4+ T cells sorted from blood. Regarding subset: CD45RA+ positively selected. These receptors were taken from a man between 18 and 35 years old in good health.

The chain recombines TRBV14 with TRBJ2-7; 10 positions agree with TRBD2. This CDR3 region has 15 residues. Unmatched junction bases numbered 3, after V lost 4 bases and J lost 0 bases. CDR1 and CDR2 (germline): SGHDN, FVKESK. The CDR3 DNA follows: TGTGCCAGCAGCCTTACTAGCGGGGCCTCCTACGAGCAGTACTTC. It translates to CASSLTSGASYEQYF.

The chain has TRBV30 and TRBJ2-7; D remains unclear. Germline CDR1 reads GTSNPN; CDR2 reads SVGIG (reference sequence). The ends were cut back, 4 bases at V and 5 bases at J, with 9 bases in the middle. This CDR3 contains 11 residues. The CDR3, as DNA: TGTGCCTGGATTTCTGCCCACGAGCAGTACTTC. Encoded protein: CAWISAHEQYF.

The chain recombines TRBV4-2 with TRBJ1-1; no reliable D call. The CDR3 covers 14 residues. Germline CDR1 LGHNA, CDR2 YNFKEQ. The V end was cut by 4 bases, the J end by 4 bases, with 13 bases between. The DNA of the CDR3 is TGTGCCAGCAGCCTACAAGGGTTGTTCACTGAAGCTTTCTTT. As protein: CASSLQGLFTEAFF.

The chain uses TRBV11-2 and TRBJ1-6, with TRBD1 as a possible D gene (5 bases). CDR1 is SGHAT and CDR2 is FQNNGV in the germline V gene. V was trimmed by 1 base and J by 8 bases, leaving 9 bases between them. CDR3 length equals 14 residues. CDR3 coding DNA: TGTGCCAGCAGCTTAGGGGGAGGGGATTCACCCCTCCACTTT. Its protein product is CASSLGGGDSPLHF.

This clone was detected only once. This sequence joins TRBV10-3 and TRBJ1-5, with a weak D call TRBD1 (5 bases). The germline gives CDR1 ENHRY, CDR2 SYGVKD. CDR3 length equals 16 residues. V shed 3 bases and J shed 6 bases, with 18 bases lying between them. The CDR3 loop reads CAISEGAGNVGQPQHF. CDR3 in DNA: TGTGCCATCAGTGAAGGGGCAGGGAATGTCGGTCAGCCCCAGCATTTT.

This sequence joins TRBV11-2 and TRBJ2-3; TRBD2 aligns across 15 bases. Looked up from germline, CDR1 is SGHAT and CDR2 is FQNNGV. There are 15 residues in the CDR3. The V and J ends lost 8 bases and 0 bases, in that order; junction bases with no gene match: 0. CDR3 sequence: CASGTSGRSTDTQYF. The CDR3 coding sequence is TGTGCCAGCGGGACTAGCGGGAGGAGCACAGATACGCAGTATTTT.

The chain is built from TRBV7-6 and TRBJ1-1; 8 positions match TRBD1. Germline V gene sequence: CDR1 SGHVS, CDR2 FNYEAQ. Losses at the gene ends were 5 bases for V and 4 bases for J; bases not matched to a gene: 3. CDR3 size: 13 residues. CDR3 DNA sequence: TGTGCCAGCAGCCGAGGACAGGGCACTGAAGCTTTCTTT. Residues: CASSRGQGTEAFF.

The chain employs TRBV2 and TRBJ1-1, with D unresolved. Germline-derived CDR1 and CDR2 are SNHLY and FYNNEI. The CDR3 length is 13 residues. V lost 1 base and J 10 bases, leaving 13 bases between the germline ends. CDR3 nucleotide sequence: TGTGCCAGCAGTGAAGGGGCGACGACCGCAGCTTTCTTT. Translation: CASSEGATTAAFF.

The V call is TRBV5-4, the J call TRBJ2-1, with 10 bases aligning to TRBD2. The CDR3 contains 17 residues. Looked up from germline, CDR1 is SGHNT and CDR2 is YYREEE (reference sequence). The J segment lost 4 bases and the V segment lost 3 bases, leaving 10 bases of the junction unmatched. The CDR3 is CASSSWTSGLGYNEQFF. The CDR3 nucleotides are TGTGCCAGCAGCTCCTGGACTAGCGGCTTAGGGTACAATGAGCAGTTCTTC.

J is TRBJ2-7 and V is TRBV6-1; the D gene is possibly TRBD2 (7 bases). Looked up from germline, CDR1 is MNHNS and CDR2 is SASEGT. This CDR3 spans 15 amino acids. V was trimmed by 7 bases and J by 1 base, leaving 17 bases between them. As DNA, the CDR3 is TGTGCCAGCACCACGAGGGGGGGATGGTCCTACGAGCAGTACTTC. Its protein is CASTTRGGWSYEQYF.

A single count supports this clone. This rearrangement joins TRBV18 to TRBJ2-5, with D perhaps TRBD2 (5 bases). Trimming stripped 6 bases from V and 5 bases from J, with 16 bases between. Germline values: CDR1 KGHSH, CDR2 LQKENI. The CDR3 loop spans 14 amino acids. The chain's CDR3 is CASSTRNDGETQYF. The DNA of the CDR3 is TGTGCCAGCTCCACTAGGAACGACGGGGAGACCCAGTACTTC.

This clone has just a few counts. This chain links TRBV7-2 with TRBJ1-2, with D maybe TRBD1 (5 bases). V gave up 1 base and J gave up 3 bases, with 15 bases separating them. Germline V gene sequence: CDR1 SGHTA, CDR2 FQGNSA. CDR3 length: 16 amino acids. The CDR3 loop is CASSLDYYGGDYGYTF. The CDR3 DNA reads as TGTGCCAGCAGCTTAGACTATTATGGGGGAGACTATGGCTACACCTTC.

Comments on this clone: Other DNA sequences of this sample code for an identical CDR3. This chain links TRBV19 with TRBJ2-7, with a tentative D call TRBD2 (5 bases). Germline CDR1 and CDR2: LNHDA and SQIVND (reference sequence). The CDR3 covers 14 residues. V was trimmed by 4 bases and J by 0 bases, leaving 10 bases between them. CDR3 residues: CASSTSSGSYEQYF. CDR3 coding DNA: TGTGCCAGTAGTACCTCCAGCGGCTCCTACGAGCAGTACTTC.

V and J are TRBV6-1 and TRBJ1-5, with D possibly being TRBD1 (6 bases). Trimming removed 0 bases from V and 7 bases from J, with 16 bases in between. Germline assignment: CDR1 MNHNS and CDR2 SASEGT. The CDR3 has 16 residues. The CDR3 region has the DNA TGTGCCAGCAGTGAAGCGCTTCTGGGGGCGTACCAGCCCCAGCATTTT. Encoded protein: CASSEALLGAYQPQHF.

This chain connects TRBV10-3 to TRBJ2-7, with TRBD2 matching 8 bases. Per germline, CDR1 ENHRY and CDR2 SYGVKD. Trimming took 0 bases from V and 1 from J; bases not matched to a gene: 5. The CDR3 length is 16 residues. The CDR3 spells CAISESAGGDSYEQYF. In DNA, the CDR3 is TGTGCCATCAGTGAGTCGGCGGGGGGCGATTCCTACGAGCAGTACTTC.

This clone is a singleton in its sample. This CDR3 is also generated by other DNA sequences in the sample. The chain has TRBV5-1 and TRBJ2-3; D is tentatively TRBD1 or TRBD2 (5 bases each). Per the germline V gene, CDR1 is SGHRS and CDR2 is YFSETQ. Trimming took 4 bases from V and 0 from J, leaving 12 bases between them. The CDR3 consists of 15 residues. The CDR3 reads CASSLSGASTDTQYF. CDR3 coding DNA: TGCGCCAGCAGCCTCTCCGGGGCAAGCACAGATACGCAGTATTTT.

The CDR3 is CASRTGWTGTETQYF. Written as DNA, the CDR3 is TGCGCCAGCAGAACGGGTTGGACAGGCACGGAGACCCAGTACTTC. V is TRBV5-1 and J is TRBJ2-5; 7 nucleotides align to TRBD1. Germline lookup yields CDR1 SGHRS and CDR2 YFSETQ. The CDR3 loop spans 15 amino acids. Trimming at V came to 5 bases and at J to 5 bases, leaving 12 bases not matched to a gene. Combining the CDR3 with reference TRBV5-1 and TRBJ2-5 gives the whole variable domain KAGVTQTPRYLIKTRGQQVTLSCSPISGHRSVSWYQQTPGQGLQFLFEYFSETQRNKGNFPGRFSGRQFSNSRSEMNVSTLELGDSALYLCASRTGWTGTETQYFGPGTRLLVL.

The chain is built from TRBV10-3 and TRBJ1-3; 8 bases are a match to TRBD1. There are 16 residues in the CDR3. Germline trimming cut 5 bases from V and 0 bases from J; bases unmatched to any gene: 6. In germline, CDR1 is ENHRY, CDR2 SYGVKD. The CDR3 nucleotides read TGTGCCATCAGTTCTCGGACAGGGTCCTCTGGAAACACCATATATTTT. Translated, it gives CAISSRTGSSGNTIYF.

V usage is TRBV6-5 and J usage is TRBJ1-6; the D is unclear. CDR1 and CDR2 (germline): MNHEY, SVGAGI. The V end was cut by 5 bases, the J end by 7 bases, with 12 bases between. The CDR3 runs to 14 residues. CDR3 loop: CASSKPENNSPLHF. For the CDR3, the DNA is TGTGCCAGCAGTAAACCGGAGAACAATTCACCCCTCCACTTT.

The CDR3 is CASRDPSADRFSTEAFF. The DNA for the CDR3 is TGTGCCAGCAGGGACCCCTCGGCGGACAGATTTAGCACTGAAGCTTTCTTT. The chain joins TRBV28 to TRBJ1-1; tentative D call: TRBD1 (6 bases). The CDR3 has 17 residues. Per the germline V gene, CDR1 is MDHEN and CDR2 is SYDVKM. V lost 6 bases, J lost 4 bases, and 24 bases lay in between.